The sequence of this TCR beta chain was determined in a study of CD8 T cells in Susac syndrome. Study-level results: The relatively small number of individuals in the TCR sequencing and HLA analysis was acknowledged by the study.

Sequencing of TCR beta was performed on blood CD8+ and CD4+ T cells. TEMRA cells were FACS-enriched, and CD8+ and CD4+ T cells were isolated negatively. This clonotype showed up just once. Its antigen is as yet unknown. About 0.45 to 1 ug RNA was reverse transcribed with random hexamers. Amplification of TCR beta CDR3 was carried out by immunoSEQ multiplex PCR, which covered 54 Vbeta and 13 Jbeta segments. Each CDR3 protein gets one entry after TCRdb re-called the immunoSEQ multiplex PCR reads with MiXCR. The table lists some 160,000 distinct CDR3 sequences, under 95% of them singletons, with under 0.085% in the top ten. The germline V and J ends were trimmed by 0 bases and 12 bases, with 10 bases remaining between them. The length of the CDR3 is 12 residues. Germline V gene data show CDR1 as SGHDT and CDR2 as YYEEEE.

J is TRBJ2-1 and V is TRBV5-6, with D possibly matching TRBD2 (6 bases). Sequencing was performed on CD4+ T cells from PBMCs. The receptor was derived from a human donor in good health. The CDR3 sequence: CASSLAGGRQFF. Here the CDR3 DNA reads TGTGCCAGCAGCTTGGCCGGGGGTCGGCAGTTCTTC.